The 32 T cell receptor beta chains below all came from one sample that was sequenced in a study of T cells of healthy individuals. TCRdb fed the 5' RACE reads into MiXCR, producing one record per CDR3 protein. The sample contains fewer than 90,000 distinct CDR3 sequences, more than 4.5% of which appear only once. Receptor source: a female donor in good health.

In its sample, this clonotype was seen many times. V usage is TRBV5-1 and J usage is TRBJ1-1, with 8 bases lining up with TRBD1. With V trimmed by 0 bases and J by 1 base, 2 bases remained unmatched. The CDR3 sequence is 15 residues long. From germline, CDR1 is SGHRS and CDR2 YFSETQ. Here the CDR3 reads CASSLDRGANTEAFF. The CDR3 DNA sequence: TGCGCCAGCAGCTTGGACAGGGGGGCGAACACTGAAGCTTTCTTT.

CDR3 loop: CASSLVGRENTEAFF. The CDR3 DNA reads TGTGCCAGCAGCTTAGTCGGCCGCGAGAACACTGAAGCTTTCTTT. The chain is built from TRBV7-3 and TRBJ1-1; no definite D call. The CDR3 is made up of 15 amino acids. The V end was cut by 2 bases, the J end by 1 base, with 11 bases between. Looked up from germline, CDR1 is SGHTA and CDR2 is FQGTGA.

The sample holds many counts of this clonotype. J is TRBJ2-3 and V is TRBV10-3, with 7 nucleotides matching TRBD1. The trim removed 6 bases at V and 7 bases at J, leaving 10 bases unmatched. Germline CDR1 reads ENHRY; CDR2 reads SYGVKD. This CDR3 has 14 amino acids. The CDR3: CAIRGTEDSHTQYF. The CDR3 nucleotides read TGTGCCATCAGAGGGACAGAGGACTCCCATACGCAGTATTTT.

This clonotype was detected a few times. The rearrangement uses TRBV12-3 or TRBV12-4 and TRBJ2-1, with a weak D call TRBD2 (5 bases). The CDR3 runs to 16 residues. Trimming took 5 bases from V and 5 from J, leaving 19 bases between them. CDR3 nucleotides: TGTGCCAGCAGTGCCCCTCCGGGTAGCGATCACAATGAGCAGTTCTTC. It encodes CASSAPPGSDHNEQFF.

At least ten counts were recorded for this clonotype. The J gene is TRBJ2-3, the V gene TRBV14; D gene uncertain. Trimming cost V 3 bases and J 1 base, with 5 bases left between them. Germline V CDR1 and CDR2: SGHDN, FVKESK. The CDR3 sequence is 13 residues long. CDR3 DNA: TGTGCCAGCAGCCACTCGGGCACAGATACGCAGTATTTT. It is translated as CASSHSGTDTQYF.

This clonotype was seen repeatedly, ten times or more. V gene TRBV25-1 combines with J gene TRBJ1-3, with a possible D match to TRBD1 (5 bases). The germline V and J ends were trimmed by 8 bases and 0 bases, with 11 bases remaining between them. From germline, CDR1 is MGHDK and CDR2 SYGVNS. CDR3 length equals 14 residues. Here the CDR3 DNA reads TGTGCCAGCTCAGACAGAAACTCTGGAAACACCATATATTTT. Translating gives CASSDRNSGNTIYF.

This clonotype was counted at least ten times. CDR3 sequence (DNA): TGTGCCAGCAGCTCGCACCCTACTAACTATGGCTACACCTTC. Its translation is CASSSHPTNYGYTF. The rearrangement joins TRBV7-9 to TRBJ1-2; D not resolved. The CDR3 runs to 14 residues. Germline CDR1 reads SEHNR; CDR2 reads FQNEAQ (reference sequence). With 4 bases removed from V and 0 bases from J, the gap between germline ends came to 9 bases.

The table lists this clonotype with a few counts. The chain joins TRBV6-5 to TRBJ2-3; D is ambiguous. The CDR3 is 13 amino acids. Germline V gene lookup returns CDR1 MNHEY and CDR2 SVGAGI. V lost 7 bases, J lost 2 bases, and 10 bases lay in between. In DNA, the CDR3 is TGTGCCAGCAAGGTGGGGTACACAGATACGCAGTATTTT. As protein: CASKVGYTDTQYF.

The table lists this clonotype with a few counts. The CDR3 protein is CASSFRLLTDTQYF. Here the CDR3 DNA reads TGTGCCAGCAGCTTCCGCTTACTCACAGATACGCAGTATTTT. This chain connects TRBV5-4 to TRBJ2-3; D is ambiguous. Germline CDR1 is SGHNT and CDR2 is YYREEE (reference sequence). This CDR3 has 14 amino acids. Trimming stripped 2 bases from V and 2 bases from J, with 9 bases between.

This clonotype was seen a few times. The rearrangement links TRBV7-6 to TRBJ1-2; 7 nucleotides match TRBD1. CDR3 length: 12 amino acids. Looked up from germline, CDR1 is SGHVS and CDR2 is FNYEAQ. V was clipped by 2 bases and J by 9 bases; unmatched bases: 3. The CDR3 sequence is CASSLTQGSYTF. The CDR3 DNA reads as TGTGCCAGCAGCTTAACACAGGGGAGCTACACCTTC.

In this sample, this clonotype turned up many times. In DNA, the CDR3 is TGTGCCAGCAGTCCTCCGGGACGCTTCTACGAGCAGTACTTC. This encodes CASSPPGRFYEQYF. The genes are TRBV12-3 or TRBV12-4 and TRBJ2-7; D could derive from TRBD1 or TRBD2 (5 bases each). Trimming took 5 bases from V and 3 from J, leaving 14 bases between them. CDR3 length equals 14 residues.

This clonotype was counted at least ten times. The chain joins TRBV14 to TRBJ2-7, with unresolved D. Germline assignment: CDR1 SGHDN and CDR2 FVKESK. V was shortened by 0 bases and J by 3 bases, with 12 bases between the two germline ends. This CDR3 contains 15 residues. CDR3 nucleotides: TGTGCCAGCAGCCAAGAAGGAAGCTGGGACTACGAGCAGTACTTC. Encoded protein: CASSQEGSWDYEQYF.

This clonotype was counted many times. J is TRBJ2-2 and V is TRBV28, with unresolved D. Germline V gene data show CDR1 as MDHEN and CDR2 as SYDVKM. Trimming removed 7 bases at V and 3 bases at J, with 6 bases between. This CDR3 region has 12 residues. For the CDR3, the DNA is TGTGCCAGCACGACGCACACCGGGGAGCTGTTTTTT. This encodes CASTTHTGELFF.

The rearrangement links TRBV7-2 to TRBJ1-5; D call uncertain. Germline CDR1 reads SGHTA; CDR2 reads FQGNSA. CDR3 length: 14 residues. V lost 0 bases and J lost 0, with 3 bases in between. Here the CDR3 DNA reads TGTGCCAGCAGCTTAGCAGATAGCAATCAGCCCCAGCATTTT. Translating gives CASSLADSNQPQHF. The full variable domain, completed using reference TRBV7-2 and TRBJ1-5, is GAGVSQSPSNKVTEKGKDVELRCDPISGHTALYWYRQSLGQGLEFLIYFQGNSAPDKSGLPSDRFSAERTGGSVSTLTIQRTQQEDSAVYLCASSLADSNQPQHFGDGTRLSIL.

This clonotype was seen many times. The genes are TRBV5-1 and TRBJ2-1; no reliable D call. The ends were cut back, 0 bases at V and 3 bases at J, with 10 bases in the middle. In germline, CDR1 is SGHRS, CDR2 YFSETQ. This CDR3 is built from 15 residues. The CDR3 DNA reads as TGCGCCAGCAGCTTGGATGGTAGCAACTACAATGAGCAGTTCTTC. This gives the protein CASSLDGSNYNEQFF.

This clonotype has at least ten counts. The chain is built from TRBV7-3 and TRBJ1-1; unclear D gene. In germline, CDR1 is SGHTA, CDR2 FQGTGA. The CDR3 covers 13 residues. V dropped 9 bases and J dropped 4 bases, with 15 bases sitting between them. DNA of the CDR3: TGTGCCAGTTCGGACTTCCGGAGCACTGAAGCTTTCTTT. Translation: CASSDFRSTEAFF.

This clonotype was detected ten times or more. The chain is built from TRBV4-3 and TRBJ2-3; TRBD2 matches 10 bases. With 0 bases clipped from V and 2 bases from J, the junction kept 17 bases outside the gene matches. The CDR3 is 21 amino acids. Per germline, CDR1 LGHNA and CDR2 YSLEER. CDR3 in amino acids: CASSQDWASGSDGVVTDTQYF. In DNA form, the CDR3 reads TGCGCCAGCAGCCAAGATTGGGCTAGCGGGAGTGATGGTGTGGTCACAGATACGCAGTATTTT.

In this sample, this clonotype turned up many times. The CDR3 here is CASSLKGTGVPSPLHF. DNA for the CDR3: TGTGCCAGCAGTTTAAAAGGGACAGGGGTCCCCTCACCCCTCCACTTT. The rearrangement links TRBV27 to TRBJ1-6, with 10 bases identical to TRBD1. V lost 2 bases, J lost 10 bases, and 8 bases stayed unmatched. The CDR3 covers 16 residues. Per the germline V gene, CDR1 is MNHEY and CDR2 is SMNVEV (reference sequence).

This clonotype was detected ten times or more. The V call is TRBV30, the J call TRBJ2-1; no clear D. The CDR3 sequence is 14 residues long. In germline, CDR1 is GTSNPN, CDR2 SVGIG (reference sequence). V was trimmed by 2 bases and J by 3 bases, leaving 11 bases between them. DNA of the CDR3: TGTGCCTGGAGTACCTCGGACGTCTACAATGAGCAGTTCTTC. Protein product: CAWSTSDVYNEQFF. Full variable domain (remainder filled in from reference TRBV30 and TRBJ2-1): SQTIHQWPATLVQPVGSPLSLECTVEGTSNPNLYWYRQAAGRGLQLLFYSVGIGQISSEVPQNLSASRPQDRQFILSSKKLLLSDSGFYLCAWSTSDVYNEQFFGPGTRLTVL.

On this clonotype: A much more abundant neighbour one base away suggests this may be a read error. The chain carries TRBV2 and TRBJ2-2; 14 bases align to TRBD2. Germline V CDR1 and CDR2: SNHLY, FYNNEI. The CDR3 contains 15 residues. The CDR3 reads CASGGLAGGTGELSF. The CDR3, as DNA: TGTGCCAGCGGTGGACTAGCGGGAGGAACCGGGGAGCTGTCTTTT.

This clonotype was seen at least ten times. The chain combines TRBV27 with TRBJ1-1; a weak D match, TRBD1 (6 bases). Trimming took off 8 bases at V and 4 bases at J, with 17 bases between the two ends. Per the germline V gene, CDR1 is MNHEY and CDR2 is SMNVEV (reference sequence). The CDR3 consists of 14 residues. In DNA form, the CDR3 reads TGTGCCAGCCAGGTCACAGGGACGGGCACTGAAGCTTTCTTT. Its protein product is CASQVTGTGTEAFF.

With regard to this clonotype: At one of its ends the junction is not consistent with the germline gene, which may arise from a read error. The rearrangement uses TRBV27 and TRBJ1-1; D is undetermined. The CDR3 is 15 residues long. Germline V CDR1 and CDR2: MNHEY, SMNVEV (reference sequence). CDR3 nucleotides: TGTGCCAGTAGGGCCCCCCAGGAGGTGAACCCTGAAGCTTTCTTT. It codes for CASRAPQEVNPEAFF.

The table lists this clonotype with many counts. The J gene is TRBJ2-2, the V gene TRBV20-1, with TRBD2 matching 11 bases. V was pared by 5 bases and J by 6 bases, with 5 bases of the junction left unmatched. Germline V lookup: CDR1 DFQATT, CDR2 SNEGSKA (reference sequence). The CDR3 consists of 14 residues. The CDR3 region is CSAPVAGGPGELFF. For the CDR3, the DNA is TGCAGTGCTCCTGTAGCGGGAGGGCCCGGGGAGCTGTTTTTT.

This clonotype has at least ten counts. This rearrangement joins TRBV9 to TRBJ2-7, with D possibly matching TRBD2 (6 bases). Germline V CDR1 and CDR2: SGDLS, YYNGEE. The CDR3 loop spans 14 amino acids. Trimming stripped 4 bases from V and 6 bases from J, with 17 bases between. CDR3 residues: CASSPLGGVGEQYF. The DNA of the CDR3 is TGTGCCAGCAGCCCCCTGGGGGGAGTAGGCGAGCAGTACTTC.

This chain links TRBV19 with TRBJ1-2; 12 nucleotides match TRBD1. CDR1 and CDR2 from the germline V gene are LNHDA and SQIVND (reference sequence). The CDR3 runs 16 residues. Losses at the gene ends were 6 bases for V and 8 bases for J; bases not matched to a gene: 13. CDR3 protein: CASSVEPGQGAGGYTF. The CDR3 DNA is TGTGCCAGTAGCGTCGAGCCGGGACAGGGGGCGGGAGGCTACACCTTC.

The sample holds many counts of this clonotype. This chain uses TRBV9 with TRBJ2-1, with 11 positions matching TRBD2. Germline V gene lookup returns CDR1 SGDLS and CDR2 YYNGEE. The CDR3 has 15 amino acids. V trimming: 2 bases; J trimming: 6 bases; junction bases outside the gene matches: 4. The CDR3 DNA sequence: TGTGCCAGCAGCGTCGGGACTAGCGGCCCCAATGAGCAGTTCTTC. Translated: CASSVGTSGPNEQFF.

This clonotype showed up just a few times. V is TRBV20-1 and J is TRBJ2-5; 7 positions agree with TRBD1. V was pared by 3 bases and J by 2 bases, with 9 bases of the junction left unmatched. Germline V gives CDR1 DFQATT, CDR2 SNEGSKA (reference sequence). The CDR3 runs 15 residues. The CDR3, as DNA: TGCAGTGCTAGGTCCGGACAGGTTGCGCAAGAGACCCAGTACTTC. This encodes CSARSGQVAQETQYF.

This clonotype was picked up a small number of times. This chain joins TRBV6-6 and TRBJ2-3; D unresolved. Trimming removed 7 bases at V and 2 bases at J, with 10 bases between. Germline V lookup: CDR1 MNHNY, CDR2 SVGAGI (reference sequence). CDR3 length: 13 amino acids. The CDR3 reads CASKVHNTDTQYF. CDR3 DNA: TGTGCCAGCAAAGTTCACAACACAGATACGCAGTATTTT.

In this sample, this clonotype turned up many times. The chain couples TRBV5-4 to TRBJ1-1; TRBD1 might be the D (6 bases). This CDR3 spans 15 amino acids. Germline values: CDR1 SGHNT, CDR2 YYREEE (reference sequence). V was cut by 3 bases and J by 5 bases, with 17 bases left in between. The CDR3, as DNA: TGTGCCAGCAGCTCAGGTGGGGGGCGCCGGACTGAAGCTTTCTTT. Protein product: CASSSGGGRRTEAFF.

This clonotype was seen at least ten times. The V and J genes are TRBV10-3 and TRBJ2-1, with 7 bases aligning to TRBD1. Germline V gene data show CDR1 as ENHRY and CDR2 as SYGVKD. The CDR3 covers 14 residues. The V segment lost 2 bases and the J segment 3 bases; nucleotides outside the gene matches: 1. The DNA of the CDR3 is TGTGCCATCAGTGAGGGACAGGACTACAATGAGCAGTTCTTC. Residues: CAISEGQDYNEQFF.

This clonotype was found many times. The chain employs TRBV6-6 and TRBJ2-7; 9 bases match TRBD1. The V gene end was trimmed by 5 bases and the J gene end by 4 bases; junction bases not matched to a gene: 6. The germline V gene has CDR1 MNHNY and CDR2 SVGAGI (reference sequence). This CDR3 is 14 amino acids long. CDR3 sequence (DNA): TGTGCCAGCAGTCCTCCGGGACAGGGTTACGAGCAGTACTTC. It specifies CASSPPGQGYEQYF.

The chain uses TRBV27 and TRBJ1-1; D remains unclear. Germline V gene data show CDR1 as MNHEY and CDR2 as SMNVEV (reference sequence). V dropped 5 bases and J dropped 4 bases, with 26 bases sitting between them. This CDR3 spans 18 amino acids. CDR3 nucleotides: TGTGCCAGCAGTCCATCAACCCCCCGAGGGAACCGAGCCACTGAAGCTTTCTTT. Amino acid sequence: CASSPSTPRGNRATEAFF.